This TCR beta chain was documented in a study of CD8+ T cells in alopecia areata. As for the study in general: A regimen of oral tofacitinib, 5 to 10 mg twice daily, was given to treated patients.

Using a FACSAria, the CD4+ and CD8+ T cells were sorted from the PBMCs. With regard to this clone: What it recognizes is unknown.

Study-wide results and limits: Clarity of TCR sharing across patients fell short of that in mice, possibly HLA-related. Lesional scalp displayed greater clonality than normal scalp, most notably in alopecia totalis/universalis.

Sequencing used cDNA as its template, made by extracting RNA and reverse transcribing it. Generated by immunoSEQ multiplex PCR, the TCRdb table keeps only in-frame clones and is missing some. Among around 50,000 clones listed, 90% to 97% were seen once. This sequence originates from a human donor with alopecia areata. This sample comprised CD8+ T cells sorted from blood, obtained at week 0.

The CDR3 is CASSDTIRLQLNTGELFF. In DNA, the CDR3 is TGTGCCAGCAGTGACACGATTCGTCTACAGCTAAACACCGGGGAGCTGTTTTTT. The rearrangement links TRBV6-1 to TRBJ2-2; no clear D. CDR3 size: 18 residues. Trimming took 3 bases from V and 2 from J, leaving 19 bases between them. The germline V gene has CDR1 MNHNS and CDR2 SASEGT.